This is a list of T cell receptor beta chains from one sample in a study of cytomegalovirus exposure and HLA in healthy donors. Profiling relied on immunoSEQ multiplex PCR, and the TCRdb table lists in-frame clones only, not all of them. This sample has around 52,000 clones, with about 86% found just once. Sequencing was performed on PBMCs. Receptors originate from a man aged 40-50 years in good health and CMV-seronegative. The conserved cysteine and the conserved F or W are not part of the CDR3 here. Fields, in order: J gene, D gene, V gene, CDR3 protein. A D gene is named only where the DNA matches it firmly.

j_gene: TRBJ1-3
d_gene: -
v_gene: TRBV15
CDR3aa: ATSRGGSGNTIY

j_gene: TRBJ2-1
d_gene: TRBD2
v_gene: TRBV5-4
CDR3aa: ASGGGAIDNEQF

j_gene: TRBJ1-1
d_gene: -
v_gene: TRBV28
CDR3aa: ASSLAGGEAF

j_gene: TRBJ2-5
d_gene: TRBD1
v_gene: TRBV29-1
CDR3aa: SVATGGLETQY

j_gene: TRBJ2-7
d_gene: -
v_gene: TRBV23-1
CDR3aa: ASSQSGLETYEQY

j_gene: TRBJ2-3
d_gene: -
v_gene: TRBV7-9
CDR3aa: ASSRDRNTDTQY

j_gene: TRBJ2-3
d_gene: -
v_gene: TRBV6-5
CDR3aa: ASSYGGITDTQY

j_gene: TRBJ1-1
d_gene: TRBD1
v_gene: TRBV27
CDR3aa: ASNNGQGARTEAF

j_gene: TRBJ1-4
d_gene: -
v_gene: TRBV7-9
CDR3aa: ASSEQGGVDEKLF

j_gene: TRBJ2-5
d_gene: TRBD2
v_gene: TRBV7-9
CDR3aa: ASSDGTSGSQETQY

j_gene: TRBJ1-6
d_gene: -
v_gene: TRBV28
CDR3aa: ASTKQGIKNSPLH

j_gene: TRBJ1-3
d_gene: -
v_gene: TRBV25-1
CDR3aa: ASSELRNSGNTIY

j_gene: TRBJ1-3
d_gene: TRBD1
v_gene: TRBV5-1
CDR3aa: ASTWTGFNSGNTIY

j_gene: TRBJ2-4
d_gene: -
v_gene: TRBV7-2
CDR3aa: ASSLAPRGAKNIQY

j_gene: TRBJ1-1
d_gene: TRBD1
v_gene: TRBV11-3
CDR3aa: ASSFDGTENTEAF

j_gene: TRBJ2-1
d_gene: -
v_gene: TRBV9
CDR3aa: ASSVAWDSGYNEQF

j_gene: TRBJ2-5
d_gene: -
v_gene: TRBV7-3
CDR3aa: ASSHTRVPETQY

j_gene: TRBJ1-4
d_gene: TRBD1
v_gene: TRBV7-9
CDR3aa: ASSEGQGHNEKLF

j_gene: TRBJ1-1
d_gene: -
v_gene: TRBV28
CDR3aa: ASRSAPGILGTEAF

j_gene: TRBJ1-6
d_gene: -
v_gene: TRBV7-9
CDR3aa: ASSLEGRGGSPLH

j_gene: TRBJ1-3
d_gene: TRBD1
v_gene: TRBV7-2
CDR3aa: ASSRTGTNTIY

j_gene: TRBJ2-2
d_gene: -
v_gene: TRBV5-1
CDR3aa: ASTRGPLEQRELF

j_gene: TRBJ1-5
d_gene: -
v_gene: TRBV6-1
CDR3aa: ASTVQDNQPQH

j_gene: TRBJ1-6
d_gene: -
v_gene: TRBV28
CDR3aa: ASSLRVVSSSYNSPLH

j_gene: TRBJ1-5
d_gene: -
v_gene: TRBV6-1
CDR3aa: ASSEALFSNQPQH

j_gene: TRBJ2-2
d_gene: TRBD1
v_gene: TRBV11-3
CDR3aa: ASSPQGETTGELF

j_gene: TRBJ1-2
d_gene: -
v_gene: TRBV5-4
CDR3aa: ASSSSGRRTYGYT

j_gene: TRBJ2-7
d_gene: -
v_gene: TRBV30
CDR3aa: AGGNYEQY

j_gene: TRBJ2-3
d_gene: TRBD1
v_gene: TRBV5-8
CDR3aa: ASSLGRGLTDTQY

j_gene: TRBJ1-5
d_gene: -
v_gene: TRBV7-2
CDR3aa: ASSRDNSNQPQH